What follows describes a single TCR beta chain. What it recognizes is unknown. The record originates from a study of beta chain features in type 1 diabetes. Study at large: Patients were similar to healthy donors in age and gender (as well as in cell yields). Researchers looked at roughly 100,000,000 sorted cells across all samples.

What was sequenced were expressed TCRB transcripts, since all of the isolated RNA had been reverse transcribed. Assay used: immunoSEQ multiplex PCR; TCRdb lists only in-frame clones, some missing. This sample has about 150,000 clones; 48% occur once, and the top ten carry under 0.45%. Germline CDR1 and CDR2: KGHSH and LQKENI. This CDR3 has 15 amino acids. Trimming shortened V by 1 base and J by 3 bases, and 11 bases separated the two germline ends. Whole-study findings and limits: Patients with type 1 diabetes showed fewer VDJ junction insertions and more deletions. Whether HLA type affects TCRB rearrangement stayed undetermined in the present work.

The chain employs TRBV18 and TRBJ2-3; D is perhaps TRBD1 (5 bases). The TCR was taken from a man aged 18 to 29 in good health. Material for sequencing was Tregs from blood. The CDR3 DNA follows: TGTGCCAGCTCACCACGGCAGGGCAAGACAGATACGCAGTATTTT. It codes for CASSPRQGKTDTQYF.